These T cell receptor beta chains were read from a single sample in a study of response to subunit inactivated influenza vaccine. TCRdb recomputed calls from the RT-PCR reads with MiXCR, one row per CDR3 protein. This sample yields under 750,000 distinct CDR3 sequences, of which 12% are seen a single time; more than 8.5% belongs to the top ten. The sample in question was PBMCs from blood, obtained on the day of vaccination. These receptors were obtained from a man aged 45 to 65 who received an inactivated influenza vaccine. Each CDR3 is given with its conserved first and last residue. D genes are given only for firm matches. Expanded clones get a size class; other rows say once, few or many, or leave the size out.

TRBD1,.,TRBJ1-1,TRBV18,CASSLVPGTAGGVAFF,TGTGCCAGCTCACTAGTTCCCGGGACAGCCGGCGGTGTTGCTTTCTTT
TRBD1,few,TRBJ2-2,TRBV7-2,CASRRQGWNTGELFF,TGTGCCAGCAGAAGACAGGGGTGGAACACCGGGGAGCTGTTTTTT
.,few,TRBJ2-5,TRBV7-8,CASSYRTALRETQYF,TGTGCCAGCAGCTACCGCACGGCACTCAGGGAGACCCAGTACTTC
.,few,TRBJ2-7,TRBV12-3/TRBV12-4,CASSSGAIQQYF,TGTGCCAGCAGTTCAGGAGCGATTCAGCAGTACTTC
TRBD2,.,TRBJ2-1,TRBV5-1,CASSLEGLGDEQFF,TGCGCCAGCAGTTTGGAGGGACTAGGGGATGAGCAGTTCTTC
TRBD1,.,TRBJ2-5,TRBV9,CASSTGQGMETQYF,TGTGCCAGCAGCACCGGACAGGGGATGGAGACCCAGTACTTC
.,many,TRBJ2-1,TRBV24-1,CATSDEWGAEVDEQFF,TGTGCCACCAGTGATGAATGGGGGGCGGAAGTCGATGAGCAGTTCTTC
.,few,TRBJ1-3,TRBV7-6,CASMGFSGNTIYF,TGTGCCAGTATGGGTTTCTCTGGAAACACCATATATTTT
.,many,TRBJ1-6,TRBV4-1,CASSRETNSPLHF,TGCGCCAGCAGCCGGGAGACCAATTCACCCCTCCACTTT
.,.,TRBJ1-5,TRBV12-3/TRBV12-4,CASSFSGSQPQHF,TGTGCCAGCAGTTTCTCCGGGAGTCAGCCCCAGCATTTT
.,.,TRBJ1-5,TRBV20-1,CSASSVYSNQPQHF,TGCAGTGCCTCATCCGTCTATAGCAATCAGCCCCAGCATTTT
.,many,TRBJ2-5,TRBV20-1,CSAQQETQYF,TGCAGTGCCCAACAAGAGACCCAGTACTTC
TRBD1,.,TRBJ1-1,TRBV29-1,CSVGTGLENTEAFF,TGCAGCGTAGGGACAGGCCTCGAGAACACTGAAGCTTTCTTT
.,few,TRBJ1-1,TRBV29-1,CSVEAPGPSHYGEAFF,TGCAGCGTTGAAGCGCCGGGTCCCTCCCATTATGGTGAAGCTTTCTTT
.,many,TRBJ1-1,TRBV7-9,CASSLGTVEAFF,TGTGCCAGCAGCTTAGGAACAGTTGAAGCTTTCTTT
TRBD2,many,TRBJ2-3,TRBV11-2,CASSLGASGGTDTQYF,TGTGCCAGCAGCTTAGGTGCTAGCGGGGGCACAGATACGCAGTATTTT
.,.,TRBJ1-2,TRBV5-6,CASSFAGASYGYTF,TGTGCCAGCAGCTTTGCGGGGGCCTCCTATGGCTACACCTTC
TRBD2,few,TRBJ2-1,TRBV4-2,CASSHGFGGAPDNEQFF,TGTGCCAGCAGCCATGGCTTCGGGGGGGCTCCGGACAATGAGCAGTTCTTC
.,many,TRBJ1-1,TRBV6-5,CASSYTGRNTEAFF,TGTGCCAGCAGTTACACCGGGAGGAACACTGAAGCTTTCTTT
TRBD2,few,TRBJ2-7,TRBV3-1,CASSPPRTSGGSEQYF,TGTGCCAGCAGCCCCCCTCGGACTAGCGGGGGGAGCGAGCAGTACTTC
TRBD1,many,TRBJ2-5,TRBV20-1,CSASQGQPLGTQYF,TGCAGTGCTAGCCAGGGACAGCCCCTGGGGACCCAGTACTTC
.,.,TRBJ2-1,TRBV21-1,CASRRGIFIDEQFF,TGTGCCAGCCGCCGGGGGATATTTATCGATGAGCAGTTCTTC
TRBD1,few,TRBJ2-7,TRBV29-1,CSVEGDPGTGPYEQYF,TGCAGCGTTGAAGGGGACCCCGGGACAGGGCCCTACGAGCAGTACTTC
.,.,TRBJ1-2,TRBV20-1,CSARVGGQNYGYTF,TGCAGTGCTAGAGTGGGAGGTCAGAACTATGGCTACACCTTC
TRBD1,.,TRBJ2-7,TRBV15,CATSDLSPGQKLIPYEQYF,TGTGCCACCAGCGATCTCTCCCCGGGACAGAAATTAATTCCCTACGAGCAGTACTTC
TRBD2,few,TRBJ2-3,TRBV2,CASSGPLAVNTDTQYF,TGTGCCAGCAGTGGCCCACTAGCGGTAAACACAGATACGCAGTATTTT
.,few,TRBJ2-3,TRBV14,CASSQRGATDTQYF,TGTGCCAGCAGCCAGAGGGGGGCCACAGATACGCAGTATTTT
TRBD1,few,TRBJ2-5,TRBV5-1,CASSFGQGTGQYF,TGCGCCAGCAGCTTCGGACAGGGAACCGGCCAGTACTTC
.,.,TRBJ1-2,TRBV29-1,CSVEDSNRWNGYTF,TGCAGCGTTGAAGATTCGAACAGGTGGAATGGCTACACCTTC
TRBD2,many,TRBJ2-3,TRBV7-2,CASSSSGGAEGTQYF,TGTGCCAGCAGTTCCAGCGGGGGGGCCGAAGGTACGCAGTATTTT
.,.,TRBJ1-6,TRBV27,CASSLSQGLSPLHF,TGTGCCAGCAGTTTAAGTCAGGGCCTGTCACCCCTCCACTTT
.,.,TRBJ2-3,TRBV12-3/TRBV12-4,CASSYSGVTDTQYF,TGTGCCAGCAGTTACAGCGGAGTTACGGATACGCAGTATTTT
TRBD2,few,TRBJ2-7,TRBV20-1,CSANRGTSGPNSYEQYF,TGCAGTGCTAACCGAGGGACTAGCGGACCAAACTCCTACGAGCAGTACTTC